This T cell receptor beta chain was found in a study of OX40 agonist ivuxolimab in advanced cancers. The V gene end was trimmed by 3 bases and the J gene end by 4 bases; junction bases not matched to a gene: 11. CDR1 and CDR2 (germline): LNHDA, SQIVND (reference sequence). The CDR3 runs to 17 residues. Findings and caveats of the study: Low levels of normalized T-cell clonal expansion also appeared in some nonresponders.

Profiling relied on immunoSEQ multiplex PCR, and the TCRdb table lists in-frame clones only, not all of them. The repertoire holds approximately 79,000 clones, around 94% seen once, with roughly 20% in the top ten. Points on this clone: The antigen remains undetermined.

The V and J genes are TRBV19 and TRBJ2-2, with 7 bases lining up with TRBD1. The specimen comprised CD4+ or CD8+ T cells sorted from blood, sampled in a trial of the OX40 agonist ivuxolimab. This TCR derives from an adult with an advanced solid tumor such as melanoma, head and neck, liver or kidney cancer. CDR3 amino acids: CASSIFRDSYRTGELFF. The CDR3 DNA sequence: TGTGCCAGTAGTATTTTTCGGGACAGTTATCGCACCGGGGAGCTGTTTTTT. Looking up the rest from reference TRBV19 and TRBJ2-2 gives the full variable domain: DGGITQSPKYLFRKEGQNVTLSCEQNLNHDAMYWYRQDPGQGLRLIYYSQIVNDFQKGDIAEGYSVSREKKESFPLTVTSAQKNPTAFYLCASSIFRDSYRTGELFFGEGSRLTVL.